These 4 T cell receptor beta chains originate from one sample sequenced in a study of blood T cell repertoires in COVID-19. TCRdb's copy holds only in-frame clones and misses some; the assay was immunoSEQ multiplex PCR. This sample carries about 80,000 clones, 70% to 80% of them seen once, and the ten largest clones take 5% to 6%. Sequenced input: peripheral blood. The receptor source for this set is a man between 50 and 59 years old with active or convalescent COVID-19.

The chain employs TRBV6-4 and TRBJ2-3, with 13 nucleotides matching TRBD2. The germline gives CDR1 MRHNA, CDR2 SNTAGT. Trimming at V came to 4 bases and at J to 1 base, leaving 2 bases not matched to a gene. CDR3 length equals 16 residues. Written as DNA, the CDR3 is TGTGCCAGCAGTGGACTAGCGGGGGGACGCACAGATACGCAGTATTTT. It yields the protein CASSGLAGGRTDTQYF.

This clone was seen a few times. The V gene is TRBV7-9, the J gene TRBJ1-5, with D tentatively TRBD1 (5 bases). This CDR3 is 16 amino acids long. Germline-derived CDR1 and CDR2 are SEHNR and FQNEAQ (reference sequence). Between the trimmed V and J ends, which lost 5 bases and 0 bases, there was a span of 14 bases. The CDR3 spells CASSPGGGYSNQPQHF. For the CDR3, the DNA is TGTGCCAGCAGCCCCGGGGGAGGCTATAGCAATCAGCCCCAGCATTTT.

The V call is TRBV19, the J call TRBJ1-1; unclear D gene. The CDR3 is 14 residues long. CDR1 LNHDA and CDR2 SQIVND come from the germline V gene (reference sequence). The V and J ends lost 3 bases and 1 base respectively, with 9 bases between them. CDR3 DNA sequence: TGTGCCAGTAGTATCTACGAAAGGAACACTGAAGCTTTCTTT. This gives the protein CASSIYERNTEAFF.

This clone was counted at least ten times. The chain joins TRBV28 to TRBJ1-6, with TRBD1 matching 9 bases. The CDR3 totals 16 residues. The germline V gene has CDR1 MDHEN and CDR2 SYDVKM. J gave up 7 bases and V 4 bases, and 8 bases lay outside the gene matches. CDR3 sequence (DNA): TGTGCCAGCAGTTCGCCCGGGACAGGGAAAAATTCACCCCTCCACTTT. The encoded protein is CASSSPGTGKNSPLHF.